This T cell receptor (beta chain) was obtained from a study of PD-1 blockade in classical Hodgkin lymphoma. Findings and limits, study-wide: Newly diagnosed patients reportedly had lower baseline TCR diversity than healthy donors. Compared with baseline, CD4+ but not CD8+ TCR diversity had risen significantly by C4D1.

Only one count was recorded for this clone. The antigen remains undetermined. Each patient's relapse followed autologous stem cell transplantation, and brentuximab vedotin exposure varied. Responses achieved at best were complete response, partial response or progressive disease. The table came from immunoSEQ multiplex PCR; TCRdb's copy has only in-frame clones and leaves some out. The table has some 150,000 clones, under 85% seen once. V lost 4 bases and J 4 bases, leaving 23 bases between the germline ends. The germline V gene encodes CDR1 ENHRY and CDR2 SYGVKD. The CDR3 loop spans 17 amino acids. This clonotype was obtained from a human donor with classical Hodgkin lymphoma. Sequencing used peripheral blood mononuclear cells (PBMCs), obtained before the second cycle of nivolumab. This chain joins TRBV10-3 and TRBJ2-7; D remains ambiguous. The CDR3, as DNA: TGTGCCATCAGTGGGTCCCCGCCTGGCAGGCAAAGATACGAGCAGTACTTC. This sequence encodes CAISGSPPGRQRYEQYF.